Listed below are T cell receptor beta chains from one sample, sequenced in a study of regulatory T cells in long-lasting Graves disease. TCRdb re-derived calls from the multiplex PCR reads in MiXCR, one entry per CDR3 protein. The sample has approximately 400,000 distinct CDR3 sequences, approximately 16% seen once. The same specimen was also included in a second study, on T cells in Graves' hyperthyroidism and ophthalmopathy.

Sequencing was performed on peripheral blood mononuclear cells (PBMCs), taken at new diagnosis, from a patient treated with antithyroid drugs. Source of these receptors: a woman aged 35 to 49 with Graves disease. The CDR3 runs from the conserved cysteine through the conserved F or W. The order of the fields is D gene, clone size, V gene, J gene, CDR3 DNA, CDR3 protein. D genes are given only for firm matches. Clone size is not always given. Where it is, it says once, few, many or a class for expanded clones.

d_call: TRBD1
clone_size: few
v_call: TRBV4-2
j_call: TRBJ1-2
cdr3_nt: TGTGCCAGCAGCCAAGATTCGACAGGGACTAACTATGGCTACACCTTC
cdr3_aa: CASSQDSTGTNYGYTF

d_call: TRBD1
clone_size: many
v_call: TRBV3-1
j_call: TRBJ1-5
cdr3_nt: TGTGCCAGCAGCCAAGACAGGGGGCATCAGCCCCAGCATTTT
cdr3_aa: CASSQDRGHQPQHF

d_call: NA
clone_size: NA
v_call: TRBV11-2
j_call: TRBJ2-6
cdr3_nt: TGTGCCAGCAGCTTAGGGACAGGGACTATTGGGGCCAACGTCCTGACTTTC
cdr3_aa: CASSLGTGTIGANVLTF

d_call: TRBD1
clone_size: few
v_call: TRBV7-6
j_call: TRBJ1-4
cdr3_nt: TGTGCCAGCCAAGGGGGCGAAAATGAAAAACTGTTTTTT
cdr3_aa: CASQGGENEKLFF

d_call: NA
clone_size: many
v_call: TRBV10-3
j_call: TRBJ1-5
cdr3_nt: TGTGCCATCAAATCGGGACCGGGGGAGCCCCAGCATTTT
cdr3_aa: CAIKSGPGEPQHF

d_call: TRBD2
clone_size: many
v_call: TRBV20-1
j_call: TRBJ2-1
cdr3_nt: TGCAGTGCCTTAGCGGGAGTCTCCTACAATGAGCAGTTCTTC
cdr3_aa: CSALAGVSYNEQFF

d_call: TRBD1
clone_size: many
v_call: TRBV20-1
j_call: TRBJ2-7
cdr3_nt: TGCAGTGCTAGAGATGTTTCGGGACAGGTCTACGAGCAGTACTTC
cdr3_aa: CSARDVSGQVYEQYF

d_call: TRBD2
clone_size: many
v_call: TRBV27
j_call: TRBJ2-6
cdr3_nt: TGTGCCAGCAGTTTATCGGGACTAGCGGGACGCTCTGGGGCCAACGTCCTGACTTTC
cdr3_aa: CASSLSGLAGRSGANVLTF

d_call: NA
clone_size: many
v_call: TRBV28
j_call: TRBJ2-7
cdr3_nt: TGTGCCAGCAGTTCTAGTGAGGGAGTCTACTACGAGCAGTACTTC
cdr3_aa: CASSSSEGVYYEQYF

d_call: NA
clone_size: many
v_call: TRBV14
j_call: TRBJ2-6
cdr3_nt: TGTGCCAGCAGCCAAGATTGGCGAGGCTCTGGGGCCAACGTCCTGACTTTC
cdr3_aa: CASSQDWRGSGANVLTF

d_call: TRBD2
clone_size: many
v_call: TRBV11-3
j_call: TRBJ2-3
cdr3_nt: TGTGCCAGCAGCTTAGGAGCGCGGGAGTTCTTCTTGGATACGCAGTATTTT
cdr3_aa: CASSLGAREFFLDTQYF

d_call: NA
clone_size: many
v_call: TRBV2
j_call: TRBJ1-6
cdr3_nt: TGTGCCAGCAGTGGTAGCAATGGGACACCCCTCCACTTT
cdr3_aa: CASSGSNGTPLHF

d_call: NA
clone_size: many
v_call: TRBV5-1
j_call: TRBJ2-5
cdr3_nt: TGTGCCAGCAGCTTTGGGGAAGAGACCCAGTACTTC
cdr3_aa: CASSFGEETQYF

d_call: NA
clone_size: few
v_call: TRBV20-1
j_call: TRBJ2-7
cdr3_nt: TGCAGTGCTTCTAGGGGGGGGGGAGTGTCCGAGCAGTACTTC
cdr3_aa: CSASRGGGVSEQYF

d_call: NA
clone_size: many
v_call: TRBV2
j_call: TRBJ2-7
cdr3_nt: TGTGCCAGCAGTGAAGCATGGGTTTCCTACGAGCAGTACTTC
cdr3_aa: CASSEAWVSYEQYF

d_call: NA
clone_size: many
v_call: TRBV27
j_call: TRBJ2-7
cdr3_nt: TGTGCCAGCAGCCCCGACAATCTCTACGAGCAGTACTTC
cdr3_aa: CASSPDNLYEQYF

d_call: NA
clone_size: many
v_call: TRBV14
j_call: TRBJ2-7
cdr3_nt: TGTGCCAGCAGCTTACGTCACTTATCCTACGAGCAGTACTTC
cdr3_aa: CASSLRHLSYEQYF

d_call: TRBD1
clone_size: many
v_call: TRBV11-1
j_call: TRBJ1-1
cdr3_nt: TGTGCCAGCAGCTTATGGGACAGGGGCACTGAAGCTTTCTTT
cdr3_aa: CASSLWDRGTEAFF

d_call: NA
clone_size: many
v_call: TRBV4-2
j_call: TRBJ1-2
cdr3_nt: TGTGCCAGCAGCCACCCCGGACAGAACTATGGCTACACCTTC
cdr3_aa: CASSHPGQNYGYTF

d_call: TRBD1
clone_size: many
v_call: TRBV11-2
j_call: TRBJ2-2
cdr3_nt: TGTGCCAGCAGCCCGTCACAGGGGTCCGGGGAGCTGTTTTTT
cdr3_aa: CASSPSQGSGELFF

d_call: NA
clone_size: many
v_call: TRBV19
j_call: TRBJ1-6
cdr3_nt: TGTGCCAGTAGTATAGGATGGAATTCACCCCTCCACTTT
cdr3_aa: CASSIGWNSPLHF

d_call: NA
clone_size: few
v_call: TRBV15
j_call: TRBJ1-2
cdr3_nt: TGTGCCACCCAACAGGACCGCTATGGCTACACCTTC
cdr3_aa: CATQQDRYGYTF

d_call: NA
clone_size: NA
v_call: TRBV5-1
j_call: TRBJ2-5
cdr3_nt: TGCGCCAGCAGCTTGGTGACAGAAGAGACCCAGTACTTC
cdr3_aa: CASSLVTEETQYF

d_call: NA
clone_size: NA
v_call: TRBV28
j_call: TRBJ1-6
cdr3_nt: TGTGCCAGCAGTTTAAGCCCCTCAGTTTCACCCCTCCACTTT
cdr3_aa: CASSLSPSVSPLHF

d_call: NA
clone_size: NA
v_call: TRBV5-6
j_call: TRBJ1-2
cdr3_nt: TGTGCCAGCAGCCGAGAGACAAGGCCAAGTGGAGGCTACACCTTC
cdr3_aa: CASSRETRPSGGYTF

d_call: NA
clone_size: many
v_call: TRBV20-1
j_call: TRBJ1-1
cdr3_nt: TGCAGTGCTAGGGGGCCCACTGAAGCTTTCTTT
cdr3_aa: CSARGPTEAFF

d_call: NA
clone_size: many
v_call: TRBV2
j_call: TRBJ2-7
cdr3_nt: TGTGCCAGCAGTGAACAAAGGGGAGTTTCCTACGAGCAGTACTTC
cdr3_aa: CASSEQRGVSYEQYF

d_call: NA
clone_size: many
v_call: TRBV11-3
j_call: TRBJ2-1
cdr3_nt: TGTGCCAGCAGCTCAAACCGATCAGCCCAGGGCCACTACTACAATGAGCAGTTCTTC
cdr3_aa: CASSSNRSAQGHYYNEQFF

d_call: TRBD1
clone_size: NA
v_call: TRBV11-3
j_call: TRBJ2-5
cdr3_nt: TGTGCCAGCAGCTCAGCGACAGGGTTGGACGAGACCCACTACTTC
cdr3_aa: CASSSATGLDETHYF

d_call: NA
clone_size: many
v_call: TRBV5-6
j_call: TRBJ1-1
cdr3_nt: TGTGCCAGCAGCTACGCGGGCTATATGGTCGGGCAGGTGGACTTCTTT
cdr3_aa: CASSYAGYMVGQVDFF

d_call: TRBD1
clone_size: NA
v_call: TRBV28
j_call: TRBJ2-1
cdr3_nt: TGTGCCAGCAGTTCCCCAAGGGCCGGGACAGGGGCGCACGATGAGCAGTTCTTC
cdr3_aa: CASSSPRAGTGAHDEQFF

d_call: TRBD2
clone_size: NA
v_call: TRBV2
j_call: TRBJ2-1
cdr3_nt: TGTGCCAGCAGTCCCGGACTAGCGGATGACCTTGTAGGGTATGAGCAGTTCTTC
cdr3_aa: CASSPGLADDLVGYEQFF

d_call: NA
clone_size: NA
v_call: TRBV9
j_call: TRBJ2-1
cdr3_nt: TGTGCCAGCAGCGGGACTGGTCGGTTCAATGAGCAGTTCTTC
cdr3_aa: CASSGTGRFNEQFF

d_call: NA
clone_size: few
v_call: TRBV5-6
j_call: TRBJ2-1
cdr3_nt: TGTGCCAGCAGCTTGGTGACTGGGCCCAATGAGCAGTTCTTC
cdr3_aa: CASSLVTGPNEQFF

d_call: NA
clone_size: many
v_call: TRBV5-1
j_call: TRBJ2-3
cdr3_nt: TGCGCCAGCAGCCTGGATACAGAAGATACGCAGTATTTT
cdr3_aa: CASSLDTEDTQYF

d_call: NA
clone_size: many
v_call: TRBV6-1
j_call: TRBJ2-1
cdr3_nt: TGTGCCAGCACCCGGATGGGGAGCTCCTACAATGAGCAGTTCTTC
cdr3_aa: CASTRMGSSYNEQFF

d_call: TRBD1
clone_size: few
v_call: TRBV15
j_call: TRBJ1-5
cdr3_nt: TGTGCCACCAGCAGAGGAGGACAGGACAATCAGCCCCAGCATTTT
cdr3_aa: CATSRGGQDNQPQHF

d_call: TRBD1
clone_size: few
v_call: TRBV9
j_call: TRBJ2-2
cdr3_nt: TGTGCCAGCAGCGCCCGGACAGGGGACACCGGGGAGCTGTTTTTT
cdr3_aa: CASSARTGDTGELFF

d_call: NA
clone_size: NA
v_call: TRBV6-1
j_call: TRBJ2-3
cdr3_nt: TGTGCCAGCAGTGAAGGTCCCGGGGTTACAGATACGCAGTATTTT
cdr3_aa: CASSEGPGVTDTQYF

d_call: TRBD1
clone_size: NA
v_call: TRBV20-1
j_call: TRBJ2-7
cdr3_nt: TGCAGTGCTCTTTGGACAGGGGATGGCGAGCAGTACTTC
cdr3_aa: CSALWTGDGEQYF

d_call: TRBD2
clone_size: many
v_call: TRBV19
j_call: TRBJ2-1
cdr3_nt: TGTGCCAGTAGTTTGGGACTAGCGGCCCACAATGAGCAGTTCTTC
cdr3_aa: CASSLGLAAHNEQFF

d_call: NA
clone_size: once
v_call: TRBV6-1
j_call: TRBJ1-1
cdr3_nt: TGTGCCAGCAGTCGTAGCAGGGCAGGCACTGAAGCTTTCTTT
cdr3_aa: CASSRSRAGTEAFF

d_call: NA
clone_size: many
v_call: TRBV6-1
j_call: TRBJ1-6
cdr3_nt: TGTGCCAGCAGTGAAGCGAAACAGTATAATTCACCCCTCCACTTT
cdr3_aa: CASSEAKQYNSPLHF

d_call: TRBD2
clone_size: NA
v_call: TRBV28
j_call: TRBJ2-3
cdr3_nt: TGTGCCAGCAGTCAACGACTGACTAGCGGGACAGATACGCAGTATTTT
cdr3_aa: CASSQRLTSGTDTQYF